This T cell receptor (beta chain) was observed in a study of control samples from healthy donors and cancer patients (TCRdb year 2020). Libraries were constructed by the immunoSEQ multiplex PCR assay. The table was pulled from immuneACCESS by TCRdb, which kept in-frame rearrangements only. Such tables lose some clones; where checked, under half of the loss comes from unresolved V genes, and the rest has no known cause. This sample has approximately 66,000 clones in its table, and 90% of those were observed once. Together, the top ten hold about 6.5% of the sample. The CDR3 covers 12 residues, taking in both the cysteine and the phenylalanine. The kept DNA is CDR3 alone, 36 bases in frame from the first base. Trimming at the junction amounts to 4 bases on V and 1 base on J, and the germline ends lie 8 bases apart. For CDR1 and CDR2, the germline V gene (reference sequence) lists GTSNPN and SVGIG. This clone is a singleton in its sample. Its target antigen remains unknown. No base quality values were provided; no much bigger clone lies one nucleotide off.

This clonotype was sampled from a man in his 60s with colorectal cancer. The sequenced sample was PBMCs. Recombination connected TRBV30 to TRBJ2-7, and the D gene may be TRBD2, 6 bases matching. The CDR3 region has the sequence CAWKGLSYEQYF. The nucleotide sequence reads TGTGCCTGGAAGGGACTTTCCTACGAGCAGTACTTC.